What follows describes a single TCR beta chain. The target of this receptor is not known. No quality values exist for individual bases; no much larger clone is one base distant. This entry belongs to a study of T cell responses to AZD1222 COVID-19 vaccine (dated by TCRdb to the early 2020s). Notes on the research overall: A total of 230 to 250 trial participants underwent TCR sequencing, of whom 207 had received two doses of AZD1222 and about 25 had received two doses of the MenACWY control vaccine. Trial participants were enrolled into age subgroups of 18-55, 56-69 and 70-plus years, which contained approximately 150, 28 and 58 TCR-sequenced participants, respectively. Study-wide conclusions, independent of this receptor: In the small 56-69-year group, the increase in depth fell short of significance, most likely because of low power. Only 5 to 7 AZD1222 recipients were SARS-CoV-2 seropositive at baseline, limiting conclusions about previously exposed vaccinees. The whole spike protein was spanned by vaccine-associated CD4 TCRs, and dominant responses were seen in regions 160-218 and 743-854. Because no day 14 peak-response samples were available, the repertoires could be characterized only after the peak T cell response. Participants were mostly white British, with more females than males. The authors suggested clonal diversity may have been underestimated. Spike-specific TCR breadth and depth rose significantly after two AZD1222 doses compared with day 0 and with MenACWY recipients. Epitopes outside the regions mutated in the B.1.351 and B.1.1.7 variants were reportedly recognized by nearly half of the unique spike-specific TCRs.

The CDR3 regions of human TCRbeta chains were subjected to immunosequencing. The authors processed their data as follows. Repertoire TCRs were matched against a reference library of SARS-CoV-2-specific TCRs generated with the MIRA antigen-specificity platform. Breadth was defined as the fraction of unique TCRs that were SARS-CoV-2-associated, and depth was defined as the fraction of total T cells that were SARS-CoV-2-associated. Using the MIRA data, each spike-specific TCR was assigned both to the spike region to which the TCR was reactive and to a CD4 or CD8 class. Log10-transformed breadth and depth values were compared by one-way ANOVA with Sidak's multiple comparisons tests. TCRdb re-hosts the immuneACCESS table, in-frame sequences only. Its copies lack some clones; in the studies checked, an unresolved V gene accounts for under half of them, and the cause for the rest is not known. Clone size and V and J calls were adopted from that table, with D and trimming inferred from the DNA. This sample has about 140,000 clones in its table, and more than 80% of those were observed once. Clones ranked in the top ten supply 0.85% to 0.95% of the sample.

V is pruned by 5 bases and J by 5 bases, leaving 3 bases of the junction without a gene match. CDR1 and CDR2 are drawn from the germline V gene: SGHAT, FQNNGV. Inclusive of the bounding cysteine and phenylalanine, the CDR3 is 14 residues long. Only the CDR3 portion is preserved as DNA: 42 bases, with reading frame beginning at the first base. According to the study, the label for this sample's time point signals: baseline before first vaccination. Per the publication, the treatment or condition label means: meningococcal conjugate vaccine given as trial control. Vaccinee samples were obtained from the UK trials COV001 and COV002, which included a single-blind randomized controlled phase 2/3 trial of AZD1222 (ChAdOx1 nCoV-19) in healthy adults. Trial participant PBMC samples were collected at day 0 and day 28 after the second dose for TCRbeta chain sequencing.

The chain is assembled from TRBV11-2 and TRBJ1-4; a stretch of 9 junction bases matches TRBD1. The clonotype originates from an adult in good health. The specimen comprised peripheral blood, sampled on day 0 of MenACWY control vaccination. The bases are TGTGCCAGCAGCCTAGGGACAGGGAATGAAAAACTGTTTTTT. This translates into CASSLGTGNEKLFF.